These 21 T cell receptor beta chains originate from one sample sequenced in a study of Ad26.COV2.S vaccination and SARS-CoV-2 variants. Profiled with immunoSEQ multiplex PCR; TCRdb holds only in-frame clones, not every one. This table has some 520,000 clones, around nine tenths appearing once. As for treatment: about 20 received Ad26.COV2.S at low or high dose, single or two shots; a few received placebo; per-sample allocation not given. Sampling happened 63 days after the first vaccine or placebo injection. Sequenced here: peripheral blood, sampled in a trial of Ad26.COV2.S vaccine versus placebo. The origin of the receptors is a person between 18 and 65 years old who received the Ad26.COV2.S COVID-19 vaccine or a placebo.

In its sample, this clone was seen a few times. This CDR3 is also generated by other DNA sequences in the sample. CDR3 sequence reads: CASSLYRGNQPQHF. The CDR3 coding sequence is TGTGCCAGCAGTTTATACAGAGGCAATCAGCCCCAGCATTTT. The J gene is TRBJ1-5, the V gene TRBV28, with D unresolved. V lost 1 base and J lost 2, with 6 bases in between. This CDR3 spans 14 amino acids. The germline V gene encodes CDR1 MDHEN and CDR2 SYDVKM.

V usage is TRBV7-2 and J usage is TRBJ2-5; 10 nucleotides agree with TRBD2. CDR3 length: 15 residues. The trim removed 5 bases at V and 2 bases at J, leaving 5 bases unmatched. CDR1 is SGHTA and CDR2 is FQGNSA in the germline V gene. The CDR3 loop reads CASSKTSGRQETQYF. CDR3 nucleotides: TGTGCCAGCAGCAAGACTAGCGGGCGTCAAGAGACCCAGTACTTC.

This clone was picked up a small number of times. This chain joins TRBV7-3 and TRBJ2-2, with 7 nucleotides matching TRBD2. The V gene's germline CDR1 is SGHTA and CDR2 FQGTGA. This CDR3 is built from 15 residues. V lost 5 bases to trimming and J lost 5 bases; unmatched junction nucleotides: 8. CDR3 region: CASSPGGSGTGELFF. In DNA form, the CDR3 reads TGTGCCAGCAGCCCCGGCGGGAGTGGAACCGGGGAGCTGTTTTTT. The variable domain in full, with the rest retrieved from reference TRBV7-3 and TRBJ2-2, is GAGVSQTPSNKVTEKGKYVELRCDPISGHTALYWYRQSLGQGPEFLIYFQGTGAADDSGLPNDRFFAVRPEGSVSTLKIQRTERGDSAVYLCASSPGGSGTGELFFGEGSRLTVL.

This clone occurred once. The V gene is TRBV25-1, the J gene TRBJ1-1; D may be TRBD1 (6 bases). V lost 8 bases and J lost 10, with 14 bases in between. Germline assignment: CDR1 MGHDK and CDR2 SYGVNS. The CDR3 runs 11 residues. The CDR3, as DNA: TGTGCCAGCGTGGGGACAAGGGGAGCTTTCTTT. It translates to CASVGTRGAFF.

The chain combines TRBV5-1 with TRBJ2-7; 9 nucleotides match TRBD1. V lost 0 bases to trimming and J lost 3 bases; unmatched junction nucleotides: 7. There are 16 residues in the CDR3. CDR1 is SGHRS, CDR2 YFSETQ, per germline. The chain's CDR3 is CASSLGGQGTGYEQYF. In nucleotides, the CDR3 is TGCGCCAGCAGCTTGGGGGGACAGGGTACGGGCTACGAGCAGTACTTC.

The rearrangement joins TRBV13 to TRBJ2-5, with D possibly matching TRBD2 (5 bases). CDR1 PRHDT and CDR2 FYEKMQ come from the germline V gene (reference sequence). Trimming pared 5 bases from V and 4 bases from J, leaving 17 bases between. The CDR3 consists of 15 residues. The CDR3, as DNA: TGTGCCAGCAGCGCAAGCGGTGAGGGTAGAGAGACCCAGTACTTC. Translated: CASSASGEGRETQYF.

This chain uses TRBV28 with TRBJ1-6; D perhaps matches TRBD1 (5 bases). The CDR3 is 15 amino acids. The germline V gene has CDR1 MDHEN and CDR2 SYDVKM. V lost 3 bases and J 8 bases, leaving 14 bases between the germline ends. The CDR3 here is CASSFGAAGYSPLHF. The DNA of the CDR3 is TGTGCCAGCAGTTTCGGGGCTGCGGGGTATTCACCCCTCCACTTT.

The chain joins TRBV2 to TRBJ2-3, with TRBD2 identical over 14 bases. The CDR3 totals 16 residues. V was pared by 6 bases and J by 3 bases, with 5 bases of the junction left unmatched. Germline CDR1 reads SNHLY; CDR2 reads FYNNEI. CDR3 sequence (DNA): TGTGCCAGCAGGAGAGGGACTAGCGGGGGTACAGATACGCAGTATTTT. Amino acids: CASRRGTSGGTDTQYF. The variable domain in full, with the rest retrieved from reference TRBV2 and TRBJ2-3, is EPEVTQTPSHQVTQMGQEVILRCVPISNHLYFYWYRQILGQKVEFLVSFYNNEISEKSEIFDDQFSVERPDGSNFTLKIRSTKLEDSAMYFCASRRGTSGGTDTQYFGPGTRLTVL.

The chain has TRBV11-2 and TRBJ2-7; perhaps TRBD2 as D (7 bases). Trimming took 6 bases from V and 7 from J, leaving 22 bases between them. The CDR3 has 15 residues. Germline V CDR1 and CDR2: SGHAT, FQNNGV. CDR3 residues: CASRPWGGLLGEQYF. The CDR3 nucleotides are TGTGCCAGCAGACCCTGGGGGGGGCTCCTAGGTGAGCAGTACTTC.

This chain connects TRBV28 to TRBJ1-2, with D unresolved. Germline V gives CDR1 MDHEN, CDR2 SYDVKM. V dropped 4 bases and J dropped 4 bases, with 16 bases sitting between them. This CDR3 has 15 residues. In DNA form, the CDR3 reads TGTGCCAGCAGTTCGAAGAGCCTTCGGATCTATGGCTACACCTTC. Protein product: CASSSKSLRIYGYTF.

J is TRBJ2-7 and V is TRBV7-8, with a possible D match to TRBD2 (6 bases). Germline values: CDR1 SGHVS, CDR2 FQNEAQ. CDR3 length: 15 amino acids. Trimming removed 4 bases from V and 6 bases from J, with 19 bases in between. In nucleotides, the CDR3 is TGTGCCAGCAGCTCTAACACCGGGAGTTTCGGCGAGCAGTACTTC. This encodes CASSSNTGSFGEQYF. Full variable domain (missing parts from reference TRBV7-8 and TRBJ2-7): GAGVSQSPRYKVAKRGQDVALRCDPISGHVSLFWYQQALGQGPEFLTYFQNEAQLDKSGLPSDRFFAERPEGSVSTLKIQRTQQEDSAVYLCASSSNTGSFGEQYFGPGTRLTVT.

This chain uses TRBV11-2 with TRBJ2-1, with 8 bases aligning to TRBD2. CDR3 length: 15 residues. Germline values: CDR1 SGHAT, CDR2 FQNNGV. After removal of 2 bases from V and 5 bases from J, the junction contained 5 bases not matched to a gene. The CDR3 here is CASSLHTSGNNEQFF. For the CDR3, the DNA is TGTGCCAGCAGCTTACACACTAGCGGTAACAATGAGCAGTTCTTC.

V usage is TRBV30 and J usage is TRBJ2-7; 12 bases match TRBD2. The germline V gene has CDR1 GTSNPN and CDR2 SVGIG (reference sequence). After removal of 3 bases from V and 0 bases from J, the junction contained 9 bases not matched to a gene. CDR3 length: 17 amino acids. This chain's CDR3 is CAWSVGRTSGISYEQYF. Here the CDR3 DNA reads TGTGCCTGGAGCGTAGGGCGGACTAGCGGGATCTCCTACGAGCAGTACTTC.

The chain links TRBV27 to TRBJ1-1; D perhaps matches TRBD1 (5 bases). Germline V gene data show CDR1 as MNHEY and CDR2 as SMNVEV (reference sequence). The CDR3 loop spans 14 amino acids. The V end was cut by 2 bases, the J end by 4 bases, with 11 bases between. CDR3 residues: CASSLAGLGTEAFF. The CDR3 DNA sequence: TGTGCCAGCAGTTTAGCAGGGCTGGGCACTGAAGCTTTCTTT.

The chain recombines TRBV18 with TRBJ2-1, with D maybe TRBD1 (6 bases). Trimming pared 5 bases from V and 1 base from J, leaving 6 bases between. This CDR3 contains 13 residues. Germline CDR1 reads KGHSH; CDR2 reads LQKENI. The CDR3 here is CASSGQSYNEQFF. The CDR3 nucleotides read TGTGCCAGCTCAGGACAGTCCTACAATGAGCAGTTCTTC.

CDR3 region: CASSIQIRGQEAFF. In nucleotides, the CDR3 is TGTGCCAGTAGTATACAAATTCGGGGGCAAGAAGCTTTCTTT. The chain has TRBV19 and TRBJ1-1; D is perhaps TRBD1 (6 bases). V lost 2 bases to trimming and J lost 8 bases, with 15 bases between them. The CDR3 runs to 14 residues. Germline V CDR1 and CDR2: LNHDA, SQIVND (reference sequence).

The V and J genes are TRBV7-3 and TRBJ2-1, with TRBD2 as a possible D gene (5 bases). The CDR3 has 13 amino acids. Trimming pared 5 bases from V and 4 bases from J, leaving 9 bases between. Germline CDR1 and CDR2: SGHTA and FQGTGA. In nucleotides, the CDR3 is TGTGCCAGCAGCAGGACTTCTTACAATGAGCAGTTCTTC. This gives the protein CASSRTSYNEQFF.

V and J are TRBV19 and TRBJ2-3, with TRBD1 matching over 7 bases. Per the germline V gene, CDR1 is LNHDA and CDR2 is SQIVND (reference sequence). The CDR3 consists of 12 residues. Germline trimming cut 5 bases from V and 4 bases from J; bases unmatched to any gene: 0. The CDR3, as DNA: TGTGCCAGTAGTCAGGGGGCAGATACGCAGTATTTT. Its translation is CASSQGADTQYF.

This sequence joins TRBV3-1 (or the pseudogene TRBV3-2) and TRBJ2-7, with a possible D match to TRBD2 (6 bases). Trimming took off 2 bases at V and 7 bases at J, with 12 bases between the two ends. The length of the CDR3 is 13 residues. CDR1 and CDR2 (germline): LGHDT, YNNKEL (reference sequence). CDR3 coding DNA: TGTGCCAGCAGCCAACGGATTGGGGGGGAGCAGTACTTC. Translating it yields CASSQRIGGEQYF.

The chain carries TRBV18 and TRBJ2-3; D may be TRBD2 (5 bases). V was shortened by 4 bases and J by 6 bases, with 23 bases between the two germline ends. The germline CDR1 and CDR2 sequences are KGHSH and LQKENI. CDR3 length equals 17 residues. The CDR3 loop reads CASSLSQLVLYKDTQYF. The CDR3 DNA follows: TGTGCCAGCTCACTTTCCCAACTAGTGCTATATAAGGATACGCAGTATTTT.

This chain links TRBV30 with TRBJ1-1, with D uncertain. Trimming removed 4 bases from V and 3 bases from J, with 12 bases in between. Looked up from germline, CDR1 is GTSNPN and CDR2 is SVGIG (reference sequence). This CDR3 is 13 amino acids long. CDR3 sequence (DNA): TGTGCCTGGACCCCACAACACTACACTGAAGCTTTCTTT. Its translation is CAWTPQHYTEAFF. The variable domain in full, completed from reference TRBV30 and TRBJ1-1, reads SQTIHQWPATLVQPVGSPLSLECTVEGTSNPNLYWYRQAAGRGLQLLFYSVGIGQISSEVPQNLSASRPQDRQFILSSKKLLLSDSGFYLCAWTPQHYTEAFFGQGTRLTVV.